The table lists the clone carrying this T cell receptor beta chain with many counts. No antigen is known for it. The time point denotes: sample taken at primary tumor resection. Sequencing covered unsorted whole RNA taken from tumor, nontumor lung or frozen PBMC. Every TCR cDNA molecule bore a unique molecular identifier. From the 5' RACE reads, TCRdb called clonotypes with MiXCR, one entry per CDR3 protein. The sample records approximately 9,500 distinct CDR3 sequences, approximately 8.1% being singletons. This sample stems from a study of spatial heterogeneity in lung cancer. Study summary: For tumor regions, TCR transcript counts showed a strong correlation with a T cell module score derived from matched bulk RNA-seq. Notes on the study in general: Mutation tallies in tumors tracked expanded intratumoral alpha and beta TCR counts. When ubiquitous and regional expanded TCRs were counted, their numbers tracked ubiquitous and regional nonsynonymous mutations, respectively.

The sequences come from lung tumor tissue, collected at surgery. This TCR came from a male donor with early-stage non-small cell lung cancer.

The CDR3 DNA follows: TGCGCCAGCAGCCCCGCAGGGCACTACGAGCAGTACTTC. Encoded protein: CASSPAGHYEQYF. The chain links TRBV5-1 to TRBJ2-7, with D perhaps matching TRBD1 (5 bases). This CDR3 is 13 amino acids long. V was clipped by 4 bases and J by 3 bases, with 11 bases between them. Looked up from germline, CDR1 is SGHRS and CDR2 is YFSETQ. The whole variable domain, remainder taken from reference TRBV5-1 and TRBJ2-7, is KAGVTQTPRYLIKTRGQQVTLSCSPISGHRSVSWYQQTPGQGLQFLFEYFSETQRNKGNFPGRFSGRQFSNSRSEMNVSTLELGDSALYLCASSPAGHYEQYFGPGTRLTVT.